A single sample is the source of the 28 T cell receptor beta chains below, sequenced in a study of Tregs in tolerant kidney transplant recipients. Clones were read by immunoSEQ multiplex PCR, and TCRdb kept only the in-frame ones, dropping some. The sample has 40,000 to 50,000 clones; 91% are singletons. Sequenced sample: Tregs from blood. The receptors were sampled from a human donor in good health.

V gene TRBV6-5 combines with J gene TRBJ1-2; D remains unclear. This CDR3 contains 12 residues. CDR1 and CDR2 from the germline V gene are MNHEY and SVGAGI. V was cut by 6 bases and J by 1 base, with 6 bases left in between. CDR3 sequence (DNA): TGTGCCAGCAGGCGGAATAACTATGGCTACACCTTC. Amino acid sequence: CASRRNNYGYTF.

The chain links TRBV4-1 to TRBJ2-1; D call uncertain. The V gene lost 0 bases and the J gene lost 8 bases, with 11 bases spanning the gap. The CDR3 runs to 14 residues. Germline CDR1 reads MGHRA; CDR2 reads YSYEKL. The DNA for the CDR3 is TGCGCCAGCAGCCAAGAGACCCGGCTGGATGAGCAGTTCTTC. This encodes CASSQETRLDEQFF.

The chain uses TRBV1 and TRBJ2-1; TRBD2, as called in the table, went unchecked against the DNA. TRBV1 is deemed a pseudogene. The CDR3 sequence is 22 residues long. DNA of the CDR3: TGCACCAGCAGCCAGAAGCGGGGAACGGGACTACCCGACATTGGTTGGGGAAATGAGCAGTTCTTC. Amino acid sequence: CTSSQKRGTGLPDIGWGNEQFF.

CDR3 sequence: CASSESVRSISNQPQHF. DNA for the CDR3: TGTGCCAGCAGTGAAAGTGTCAGGTCCATTAGCAATCAGCCCCAGCATTTT. The chain is built from TRBV6-1 and TRBJ1-5; D is unclear. Looked up from germline, CDR1 is MNHNS and CDR2 is SASEGT. The ends were cut back, 2 bases at V and 0 bases at J, with 14 bases in the middle. The CDR3 has 17 residues.

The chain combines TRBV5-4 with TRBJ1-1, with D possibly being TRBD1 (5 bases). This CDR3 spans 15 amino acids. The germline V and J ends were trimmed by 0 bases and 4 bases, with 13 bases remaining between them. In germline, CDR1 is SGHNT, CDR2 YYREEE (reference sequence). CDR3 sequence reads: CASSLVGAGTTEAFF. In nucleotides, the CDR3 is TGTGCCAGCAGCTTGGTCGGTGCTGGGACCACTGAAGCTTTCTTT.

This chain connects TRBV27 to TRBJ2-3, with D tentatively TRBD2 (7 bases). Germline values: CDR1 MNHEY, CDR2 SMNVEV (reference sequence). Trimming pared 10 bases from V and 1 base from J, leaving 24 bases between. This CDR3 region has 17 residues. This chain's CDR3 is CATLKGGSPGGTDTQYF. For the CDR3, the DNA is TGTGCCACCCTAAAGGGGGGGTCGCCTGGGGGCACAGATACGCAGTATTTT.

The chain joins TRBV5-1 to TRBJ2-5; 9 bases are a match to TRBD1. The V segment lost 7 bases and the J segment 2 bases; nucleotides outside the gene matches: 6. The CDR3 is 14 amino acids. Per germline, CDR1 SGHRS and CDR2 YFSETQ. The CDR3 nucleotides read TGCGCCAGCCCCGGGACAGGGCTACAAGAGACCCAGTACTTC. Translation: CASPGTGLQETQYF. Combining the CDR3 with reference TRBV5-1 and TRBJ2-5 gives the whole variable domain KAGVTQTPRYLIKTRGQQVTLSCSPISGHRSVSWYQQTPGQGLQFLFEYFSETQRNKGNFPGRFSGRQFSNSRSEMNVSTLELGDSALYLCASPGTGLQETQYFGPGTRLLVL.

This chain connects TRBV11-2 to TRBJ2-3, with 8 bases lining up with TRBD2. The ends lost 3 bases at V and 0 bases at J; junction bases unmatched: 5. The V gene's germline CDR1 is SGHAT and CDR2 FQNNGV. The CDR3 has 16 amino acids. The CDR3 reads CASSFLQRGSTDTQYF. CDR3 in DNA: TGTGCCAGCAGCTTTTTGCAGCGGGGGAGCACAGATACGCAGTATTTT.

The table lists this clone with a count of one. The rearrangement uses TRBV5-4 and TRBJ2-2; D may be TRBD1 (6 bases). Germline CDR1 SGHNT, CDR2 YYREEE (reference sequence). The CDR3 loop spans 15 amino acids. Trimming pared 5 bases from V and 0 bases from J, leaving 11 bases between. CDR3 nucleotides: TGTGCCAGCAGTGGGGGACAAACGAACACCGGGGAGCTGTTTTTT. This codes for CASSGGQTNTGELFF.

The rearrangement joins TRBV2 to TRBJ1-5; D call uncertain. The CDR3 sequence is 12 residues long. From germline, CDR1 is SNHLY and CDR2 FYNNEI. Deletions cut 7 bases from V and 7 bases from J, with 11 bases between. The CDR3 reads CASKGIGQPQHF. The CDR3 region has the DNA TGTGCCAGCAAAGGGATTGGGCAGCCCCAGCATTTT.

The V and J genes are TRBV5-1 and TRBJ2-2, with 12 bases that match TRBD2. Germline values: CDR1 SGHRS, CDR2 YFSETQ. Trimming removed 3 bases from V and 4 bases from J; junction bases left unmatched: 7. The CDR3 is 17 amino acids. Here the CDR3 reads CASSWVASGRATGELFF. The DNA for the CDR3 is TGCGCCAGCAGCTGGGTCGCTAGCGGGAGGGCCACCGGGGAGCTGTTTTTT. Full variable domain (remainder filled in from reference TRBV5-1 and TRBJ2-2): KAGVTQTPRYLIKTRGQQVTLSCSPISGHRSVSWYQQTPGQGLQFLFEYFSETQRNKGNFPGRFSGRQFSNSRSEMNVSTLELGDSALYLCASSWVASGRATGELFFGEGSRLTVL.

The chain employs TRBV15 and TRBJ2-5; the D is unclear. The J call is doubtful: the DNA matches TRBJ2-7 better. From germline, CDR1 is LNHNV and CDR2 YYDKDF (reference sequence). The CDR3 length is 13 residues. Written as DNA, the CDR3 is TGTGCCACCAGCAGACCCCCCTACTACGAGCAGTACTTC. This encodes CATSRPPYYEQYF.

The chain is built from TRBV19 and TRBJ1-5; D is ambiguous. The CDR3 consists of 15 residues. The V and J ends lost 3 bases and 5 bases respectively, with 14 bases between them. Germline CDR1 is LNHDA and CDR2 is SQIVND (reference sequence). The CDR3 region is CASSIARSGDQPQHF. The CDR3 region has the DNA TGTGCCAGTAGTATCGCGCGAAGTGGCGATCAGCCCCAGCATTTT.

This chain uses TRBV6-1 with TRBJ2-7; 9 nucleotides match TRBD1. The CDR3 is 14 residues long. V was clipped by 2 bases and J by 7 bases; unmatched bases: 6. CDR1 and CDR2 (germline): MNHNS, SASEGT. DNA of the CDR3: TGTGCCAGCAGTGAACTGGGACAGGGTGGAGAGCAGTACTTC. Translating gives CASSELGQGGEQYF.

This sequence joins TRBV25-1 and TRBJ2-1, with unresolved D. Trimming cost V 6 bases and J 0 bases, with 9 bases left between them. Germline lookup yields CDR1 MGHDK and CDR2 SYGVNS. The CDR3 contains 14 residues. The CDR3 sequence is CASRGSNSYNEQFF. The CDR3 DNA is TGTGCCAGCAGGGGAAGTAACTCCTACAATGAGCAGTTCTTC.

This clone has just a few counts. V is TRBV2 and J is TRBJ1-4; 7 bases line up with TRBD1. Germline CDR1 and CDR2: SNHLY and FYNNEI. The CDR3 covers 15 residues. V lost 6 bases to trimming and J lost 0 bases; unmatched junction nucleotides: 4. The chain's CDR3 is CASSLQGATNEKLFF. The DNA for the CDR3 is TGTGCCAGCAGCCTCCAGGGGGCAACTAATGAAAAACTGTTTTTT.

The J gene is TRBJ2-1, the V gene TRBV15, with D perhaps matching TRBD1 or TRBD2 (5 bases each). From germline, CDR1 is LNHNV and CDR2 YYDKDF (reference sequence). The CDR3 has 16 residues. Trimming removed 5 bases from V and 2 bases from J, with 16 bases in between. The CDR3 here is CATSDPRMGAYNEQFF. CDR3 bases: TGTGCCACCAGCGACCCTCGAATGGGGGCCTACAATGAGCAGTTCTTC.

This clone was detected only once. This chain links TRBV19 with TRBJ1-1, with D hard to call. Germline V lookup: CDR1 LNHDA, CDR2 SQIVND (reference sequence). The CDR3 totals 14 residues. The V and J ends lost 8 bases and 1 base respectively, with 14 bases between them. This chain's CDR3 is CASGLRAGNTEAFF. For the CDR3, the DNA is TGTGCCAGTGGACTAAGGGCAGGGAACACTGAAGCTTTCTTT.

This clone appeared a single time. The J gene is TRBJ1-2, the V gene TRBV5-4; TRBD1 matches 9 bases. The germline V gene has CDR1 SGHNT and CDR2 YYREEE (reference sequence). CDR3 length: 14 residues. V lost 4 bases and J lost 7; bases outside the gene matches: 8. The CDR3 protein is CASSQRDRVGGYTF. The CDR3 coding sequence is TGTGCCAGCAGCCAGCGGGACAGGGTGGGTGGCTACACCTTC.

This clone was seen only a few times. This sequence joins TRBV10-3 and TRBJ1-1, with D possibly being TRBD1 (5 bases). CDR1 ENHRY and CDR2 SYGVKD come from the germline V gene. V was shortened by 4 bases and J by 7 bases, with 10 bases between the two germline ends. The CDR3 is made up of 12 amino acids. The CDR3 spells CAISGRGGEAFF. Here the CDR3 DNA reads TGTGCCATCAGTGGGCGTGGGGGTGAAGCTTTCTTT.

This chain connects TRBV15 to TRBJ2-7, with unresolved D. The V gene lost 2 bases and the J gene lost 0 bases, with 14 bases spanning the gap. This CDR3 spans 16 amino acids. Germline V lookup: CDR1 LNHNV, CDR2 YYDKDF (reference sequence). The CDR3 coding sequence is TGTGCCACCAGCAGACGACAATCCCTAAGCTCCTACGAGCAGTACTTC. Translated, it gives CATSRRQSLSSYEQYF.

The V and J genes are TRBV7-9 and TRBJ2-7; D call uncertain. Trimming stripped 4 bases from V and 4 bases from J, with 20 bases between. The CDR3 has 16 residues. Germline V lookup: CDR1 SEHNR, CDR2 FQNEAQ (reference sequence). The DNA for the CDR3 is TGTGCCAGCAGCTCCGACGGTCAGGATTACGATTACGAGCAGTACTTC. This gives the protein CASSSDGQDYDYEQYF.

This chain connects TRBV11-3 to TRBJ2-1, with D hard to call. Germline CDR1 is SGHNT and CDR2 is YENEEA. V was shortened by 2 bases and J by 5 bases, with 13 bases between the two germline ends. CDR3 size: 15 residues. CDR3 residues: CASSLRSGKDNEQFF. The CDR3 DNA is TGTGCCAGCAGCTTAAGGTCAGGAAAGGACAATGAGCAGTTCTTC. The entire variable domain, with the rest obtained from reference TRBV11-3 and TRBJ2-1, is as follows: EAGVVQSPRYKIIEKKQPVAFWCNPISGHNTLYWYLQNLGQGPELLIRYENEEAVDDSQLPKDRFSAERLKGVDSTLKIQPAELGDSAVYLCASSLRSGKDNEQFFGPGTRLTVL.

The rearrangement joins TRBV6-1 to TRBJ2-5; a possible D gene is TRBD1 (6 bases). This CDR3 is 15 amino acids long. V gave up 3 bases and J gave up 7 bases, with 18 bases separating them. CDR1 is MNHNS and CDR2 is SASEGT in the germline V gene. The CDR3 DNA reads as TGTGCCAGCAGTGATCGACGGACAGTTCTAGGGACCCAGTACTTC. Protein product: CASSDRRTVLGTQYF.

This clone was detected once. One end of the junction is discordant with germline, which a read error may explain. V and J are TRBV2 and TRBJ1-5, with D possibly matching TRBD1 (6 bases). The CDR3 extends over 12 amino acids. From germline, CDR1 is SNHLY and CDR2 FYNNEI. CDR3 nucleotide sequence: TGTGCCAGCAGTGAGATGGGGGGCCCGCTTGTCTTT. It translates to CASSEMGGPLVF.

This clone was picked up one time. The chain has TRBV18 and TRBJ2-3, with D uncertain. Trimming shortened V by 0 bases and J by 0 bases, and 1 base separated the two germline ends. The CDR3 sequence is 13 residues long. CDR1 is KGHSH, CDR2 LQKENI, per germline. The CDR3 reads CASSPPSTDTQYF. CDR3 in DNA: TGTGCCAGCTCACCACCCAGCACAGATACGCAGTATTTT.

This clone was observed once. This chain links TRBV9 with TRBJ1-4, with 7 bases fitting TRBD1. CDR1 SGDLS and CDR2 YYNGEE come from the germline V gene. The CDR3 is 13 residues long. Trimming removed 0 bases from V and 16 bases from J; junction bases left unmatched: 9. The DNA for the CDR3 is TGTGCCAGCAGCGTAGGGGAACAGGGGAACCAGTTTTTT. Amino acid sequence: CASSVGEQGNQFF.

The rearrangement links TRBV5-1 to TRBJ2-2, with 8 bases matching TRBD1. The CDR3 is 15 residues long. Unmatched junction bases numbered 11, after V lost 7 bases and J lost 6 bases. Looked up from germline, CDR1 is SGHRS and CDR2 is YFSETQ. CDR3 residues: CASLDGQGIAGELFF. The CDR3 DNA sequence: TGCGCCAGCCTGGACGGACAGGGAATAGCCGGGGAGCTGTTTTTT.